This paragraph reports one T cell receptor beta chain. Its antigen is unknown. This record belongs to a study of CD8 T cells in ankylosing spondylitis. General study findings and limits: There was reportedly significant enrichment of clones that were disease-linked in matched ankylosing spondylitis synovial fluid. A CD8+ phenotype characterized the disease-linked clones, which were relatively rare in peripheral blood.

Germline values: CDR1 KGHDR, CDR2 SFDVKD. The CDR3 is made up of 22 amino acids. The trim removed 5 bases at V and 1 base at J, leaving 17 bases unmatched. Generation of TCR beta libraries employed quantitative 5'-RACE incorporating molecular barcodes. TCRdb redid the calling of the 5' RACE reads with MiXCR, one entry per CDR3 protein. The sample contains 150,000 to 200,000 distinct CDR3 sequences, around 20% of which appear only once. This chain joins TRBV24-1 and TRBJ2-2; 14 nucleotides agree with TRBD2. The material sequenced was blood, either unsorted or a sorted T cell fraction (not recorded which). This TCR was recovered from a male donor with ankylosing spondylitis or in good health (not recorded which). CDR3 nucleotides: TGTGCCACCAGTGGCCATCTCGGGACTAGCGGGAGCCCCGATTTGAACACCGGGGAGCTGTTTTTT. Translation gives CATSGHLGTSGSPDLNTGELFF.